The TCR beta chain described here comes from a study of blood T cell repertoires in COVID-19 (dated by TCRdb to the early 2020s). For the study in its entirety: Collaborator samples came from the United States, Italy and Spain and covered acute and convalescent phases of COVID-19. Subjects who had been exposed to COVID-19, were actively infected with it, or had recovered from it provided the deeply sampled blood TCRbeta repertoires that made up the dataset. The prospective study material was composed of cDNA or gDNA derived from T cells, B-cell-depleted T cells, or PBMCs. Where HLA class I and class II types were available, the types were taken from metadata supplied by the sample provider, not from assay-based typing. Sample metadata almost always included a de-identified subject ID, COVID-19 status, age in years and sex. Samples were obtained from the ongoing ImmuneRACE study (first 160 participants) and from about 1,300 subjects provided by 6 global collaborators. The repertoires were made available in a free public database intended to serve as a resource for research on the immune response to SARS-CoV-2. What the work shows at the level of the full study, not this receptor alone: Clinical and demographic metadata were provided uncurated, with the amount varying by source and participant.

TCRbeta CDR3 regions were amplified from genomic DNA by means of the immunoSEQ Assay, a bias-controlled multiplex PCR. Per the authors' processing: The number of nucleated cells in each sample was estimated from the amplification of reference gene primers within the assay. To quantify the absolute abundance of each unique TCRbeta CDR3 rearrangement, sequence reads were collapsed and filtered. For each sample, productive Simpson clonality was calculated by taking the square root of Simpson's diversity index across productive rearrangements. TCRdb mirrors the immuneACCESS table, restricted to in-frame sequences. Some clones are absent from its copies; in checked studies, under half trace to an unresolved V gene, and the reason for the others is unknown. The V and J calls and the clone size are those of that table, but D and trimming were determined from the DNA. In this sample the table shows 25,000 to 35,000 clones, 84% of which occur a single time. Clones ranked in the top ten supply about 15% of the sample.

Whole blood was collected in K2EDTA tubes by collaborating institutions according to the institutions' own protocols. Collaborator samples were shipped for TCRbeta analysis as frozen whole blood, isolated PBMCs, or DNA extracted from either sample type. V loses 7 bases of germline sequence and J loses 5 bases, and the interval between the two ends is 18 bases. Including the terminal cysteine and phenylalanine, the CDR3 comprises 15 residues. Only the CDR3 part of the read is kept: 45 bases, read in frame from the first base. The CDR1 and CDR2 encoded by the germline V gene are SNHLY and FYNNEI. This clone was observed once. What this receptor recognizes is not known. Base qualities were left out, and no much larger clone turns up one base away.

This TCR was sampled from a man between 70 and 80 years old with active COVID-19. Sample: peripheral blood. Recombination connected TRBV2 to TRBJ2-1; 6 matching bases give a weak D call of TRBD1. The CDR3 reads CASKGDPPTNNEQFF. The DNA sequence is TGTGCCAGCAAGGGGGACCCTCCAACCAACAATGAGCAGTTCTTC.